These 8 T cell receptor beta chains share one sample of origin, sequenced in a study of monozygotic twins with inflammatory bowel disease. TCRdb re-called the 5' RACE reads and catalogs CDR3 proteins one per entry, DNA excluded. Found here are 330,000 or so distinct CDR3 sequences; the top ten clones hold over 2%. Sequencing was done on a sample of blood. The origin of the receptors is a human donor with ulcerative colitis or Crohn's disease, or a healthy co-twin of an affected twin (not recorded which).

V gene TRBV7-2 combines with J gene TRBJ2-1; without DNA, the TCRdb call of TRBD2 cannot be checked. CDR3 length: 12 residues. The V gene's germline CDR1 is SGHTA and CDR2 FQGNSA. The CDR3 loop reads CASSWPEGEQFF.

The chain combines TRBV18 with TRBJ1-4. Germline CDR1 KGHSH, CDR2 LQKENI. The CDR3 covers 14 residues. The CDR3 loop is CASSPGQEGEKLFF.

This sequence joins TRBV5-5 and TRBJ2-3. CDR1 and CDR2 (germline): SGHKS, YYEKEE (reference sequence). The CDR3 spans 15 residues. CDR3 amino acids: CASSLPKTGTDTQYF.

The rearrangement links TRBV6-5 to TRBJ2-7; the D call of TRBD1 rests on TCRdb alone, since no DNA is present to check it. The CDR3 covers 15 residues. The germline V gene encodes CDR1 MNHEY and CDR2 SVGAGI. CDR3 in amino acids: CASSYRIRGTYEQYF.

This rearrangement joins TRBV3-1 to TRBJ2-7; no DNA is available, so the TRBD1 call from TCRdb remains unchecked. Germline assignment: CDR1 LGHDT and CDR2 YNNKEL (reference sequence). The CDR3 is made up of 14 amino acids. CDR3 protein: CASSRQGASGEQYF.

The CDR3: CASSTDLRVYGYTF. The chain links TRBV19 to TRBJ1-2. The CDR3 loop spans 14 amino acids. The germline gives CDR1 LNHDA, CDR2 SQIVND (reference sequence).

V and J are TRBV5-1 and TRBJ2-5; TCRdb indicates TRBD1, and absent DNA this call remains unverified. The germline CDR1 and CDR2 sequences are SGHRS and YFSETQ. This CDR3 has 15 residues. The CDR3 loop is CASSKGQGSGETQYF.

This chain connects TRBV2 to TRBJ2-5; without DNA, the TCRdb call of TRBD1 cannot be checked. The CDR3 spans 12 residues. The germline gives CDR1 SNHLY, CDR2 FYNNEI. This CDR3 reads CASGGGEETQYF.